Listed here are 3 T cell receptor beta chains from one sample, sequenced in a study of blood T cell repertoires in COVID-19. Libraries were prepared by immunoSEQ multiplex PCR; TCRdb keeps only in-frame clonotypes and omits some of them. This sample carries 95,000 to 130,000 clones, around four fifths of them seen once, and the ten largest clones take around 2.3%. The sequenced sample was peripheral blood. The receptors stem from a young man with acute or convalescent COVID-19.

The chain has TRBV27 and TRBJ1-5; tentative D call: TRBD1 (6 bases). V lost 5 bases, J lost 3 bases, and 11 bases lay in between. The CDR3 spans 14 residues. Germline lookup yields CDR1 MNHEY and CDR2 SMNVEV (reference sequence). The CDR3 loop is CASSRQALNQPQHF. For the CDR3, the DNA is TGTGCCAGCAGTAGACAGGCTCTCAATCAGCCCCAGCATTTT.

The chain carries TRBV6-4 and TRBJ1-5; TRBD1 aligns across 7 bases. From germline, CDR1 is MRHNA and CDR2 SNTAGT. V lost 6 bases and J lost 1; bases outside the gene matches: 12. The CDR3 length is 17 residues. CDR3 loop: CASSSTGMRRSNQPQHF. As DNA, the CDR3 is TGTGCCAGCAGCTCGACAGGGATGAGGCGGAGCAATCAGCCCCAGCATTTT.

This clone was detected a few times. The chain combines TRBV6-5 with TRBJ1-3; 7 bases align to TRBD1. This CDR3 is built from 15 residues. V shed 6 bases, J shed 0 bases, and the junction held 5 bases outside the gene matches. Germline V gene data show CDR1 as MNHEY and CDR2 as SVGAGI. CDR3 protein: CASSRGQLSGNTIYF. CDR3 in DNA: TGTGCCAGCAGCCGGGGACAGCTCTCTGGAAACACCATATATTTT.